Listed below are T cell receptor beta chains from one sample, sequenced in a study of T cell responses to AZD1222 COVID-19 vaccine. Only in-frame clones appear in the TCRdb table, and some are missing; sequencing was by immunoSEQ multiplex PCR. The table shows 98,000 or so clones, with roughly 90% occurring only once. Sequenced material: peripheral blood, taken 28 days after the second AZD1222 dose. The source is an adult who received the AZD1222 COVID-19 vaccine. CDR3s include the opening cysteine and the closing phenylalanine or tryptophan. Each record gives: CDR3 length, D gene, J gene, clone size, V gene, CDR3 protein. D genes are given only for firm matches. A row's size may be missing; if present it is once, few, many or a size class.

14 | NA | TRBJ1-1 | few | TRBV4-1 | CASSQEERFAEAFF
14 | TRBD2 | TRBJ2-4 | once | TRBV2 | CASMNGLAENIQYF
12 | NA | TRBJ1-2 | NA | TRBV6-5 | CASSRQNYGYTF
14 | NA | TRBJ1-2 | once | TRBV6-5 | CASLPRDSLYGYTF
16 | NA | TRBJ1-1 | NA | TRBV27 | CASSILTGGGHTEAFF
15 | NA | TRBJ2-5 | NA | TRBV7-9 | CASRLDVAGQETQYF
13 | NA | TRBJ1-1 | NA | TRBV6-4 | CASSDSITGRAFF
13 | TRBD1 | TRBJ1-1 | few | TRBV12-3/TRBV12-4 | CASSNRGNTEAFF
12 | NA | TRBJ2-1 | NA | TRBV11-2 | CASSSDVYEQFF
14 | TRBD2 | TRBJ2-3 | NA | TRBV7-3 | CASSWTSGTDTQYF
16 | TRBD2 | TRBJ2-5 | NA | TRBV4-1 | CASRPLGLAGQETQYF
13 | NA | TRBJ2-7 | NA | TRBV6-2/TRBV6-3 | CASSYSPQGQQYF
12 | NA | TRBJ1-6 | NA | TRBV12-3/TRBV12-4 | CASSSYNSPLHF
16 | TRBD2 | TRBJ2-3 | once | TRBV28 | CASRPDSGTTLDTQYF
16 | NA | TRBJ2-2 | once | TRBV3-1/TRBV3-2 | CASSPSLLGATGELFF
13 | NA | TRBJ2-7 | NA | TRBV12-3/TRBV12-4 | CASSSGTTYEQYF
15 | NA | TRBJ1-2 | NA | TRBV27 | CASSSPRQGIGGYTF
17 | TRBD2 | TRBJ2-1 | NA | TRBV19 | CASSIAGSGRSYNEQFF
13 | NA | TRBJ2-1 | NA | TRBV15 | CATSRVMEGEQFF
13 | TRBD2 | TRBJ2-2 | NA | TRBV30 | CAWARTSWVKLFF
17 | NA | TRBJ1-5 | NA | TRBV7-8 | CASSPQMGDYSNQPQHF
14 | NA | TRBJ2-7 | NA | TRBV11-2 | CASSLMGRVYEQYF
16 | TRBD1 | TRBJ1-6 | NA | TRBV18 | CASSANRDRGGSPLHF
14 | NA | TRBJ2-7 | NA | TRBV5-4 | CASTSGGSSYEQYF
17 | TRBD2 | TRBJ2-4 | NA | TRBV30 | CACSPRRPGLAFDIQYF
13 | NA | TRBJ1-4 | NA | TRBV19 | CASSIDSDKKLFF
12 | NA | TRBJ1-2 | NA | TRBV30 | CAWSGLSYGYTF
16 | TRBD1 | TRBJ1-5 | NA | TRBV18 | CASSPPGTGSNQPQHF
9 | NA | TRBJ1-2 | NA | TRBV20-1 | CSAIEEGTF
13 | NA | TRBJ1-2 | NA | TRBV30 | CAWKRQGLRGYTF
13 | TRBD1 | TRBJ1-2 | NA | TRBV5-6 | CASSLAQGFGYTF
15 | NA | TRBJ2-1 | NA | TRBV11-2 | CASTFRDLYGNEQFF
12 | TRBD1 | TRBJ2-7 | NA | TRBV4-1 | CASSPTGYEQYF
15 | NA | TRBJ1-1 | few | TRBV6-5 | CASSYYGVGVTEAFF
17 | TRBD1 | TRBJ2-7 | NA | TRBV3-1/TRBV3-2 | CASSQGKTGVVVYEQYF
14 | NA | TRBJ1-1 | NA | TRBV19 | CASSRAGRATEAFF
13 | TRBD2 | TRBJ2-1 | few | TRBV30 | CAWSLAGGNEQFF
16 | TRBD2 | TRBJ2-7 | few | TRBV4-1 | CASSQDPSGSSDEQYF
12 | NA | TRBJ1-1 | NA | TRBV19 | CASSIGRLEAFF
16 | TRBD2 | TRBJ2-3 | NA | TRBV7-3 | CASSLLAGAVADTQYF
15 | NA | TRBJ1-2 | NA | TRBV6-5 | CASSPFAHLGYGYTF
14 | TRBD1 | TRBJ2-1 | NA | TRBV29-1 | CSVELRGPYNEQFF
13 | TRBD1 | TRBJ2-3 | once | TRBV6-5 | CASGQGPTDTQYF
18 | TRBD2 | TRBJ2-3 | few | TRBV7-9 | CASSLGTSGSPGTDTQYF
15 | TRBD1 | TRBJ1-5 | NA | TRBV28 | CASSGRGGRNQPQHF